The 14 T cell receptor beta chains below were found in one sample sequenced in a study of T cells in Graves' hyperthyroidism and ophthalmopathy. The TCR beta CDR3 regions underwent amplification using RNA transcripts as the source. RT-PCR in the first round (using the HTBI primer set) targeted the TCR CDR3. TCRdb reprocessed the multiplex PCR reads via MiXCR and lists one record per CDR3 protein. The sample records 450,000 to 650,000 distinct CDR3 sequences, around 20% being singletons. The sequencing sample was made of blood. These receptors all stem from a man younger than 35 with Graves' hyperthyroidism.

In its sample, this clonotype was seen a few times. This chain links TRBV18 with TRBJ1-1, with no clear D. Trimming left V 0 bases short and J 1 base short, with 6 bases between. The CDR3 spans 14 residues. Germline V CDR1 and CDR2: KGHSH, LQKENI. The CDR3, as DNA: TGTGCCAGCTCACCACCCCCGGGGAACACTGAAGCTTTCTTT. Residues: CASSPPPGNTEAFF.

The genes are TRBV5-1 and TRBJ2-5; the D is unclear. V dropped 10 bases and J dropped 4 bases, with 14 bases sitting between them. Per germline, CDR1 SGHRS and CDR2 YFSETQ. The CDR3 sequence is 12 residues long. The CDR3 DNA reads TGCGCCCGACCCAGAGGATCAGAGACCCAGTACTTC. Its protein is CARPRGSETQYF.

This clonotype was picked up many times. V usage is TRBV10-3 and J usage is TRBJ1-1; D is unclear. This CDR3 is built from 11 residues. CDR1 ENHRY and CDR2 SYGVKD come from the germline V gene. With 5 bases removed from V and 7 bases from J, the gap between germline ends came to 8 bases. The CDR3 protein is CAISNNLEAFF. DNA for the CDR3: TGTGCCATCAGTAACAACCTTGAAGCTTTCTTT.

This clonotype was counted many times. This chain joins TRBV12-3 or TRBV12-4 and TRBJ1-5; unclear D gene. The CDR3 consists of 14 residues. Trimming stripped 4 bases from V and 0 bases from J, with 7 bases between. DNA of the CDR3: TGTGCCAGCAGTTCCACGGATAGCAATCAGCCCCAGCATTTT. Translated, it gives CASSSTDSNQPQHF.

This clonotype was recorded many times. The chain links TRBV20-1 to TRBJ2-5; the D is unclear. The CDR3 extends over 12 amino acids. The V end was cut by 2 bases, the J end by 5 bases, with 9 bases between. Per germline, CDR1 DFQATT and CDR2 SNEGSKA (reference sequence). The CDR3 nucleotides read TGCAGTGCTAGACTTCCCTCGGAGACCCAGTACTTC. It encodes CSARLPSETQYF.

This clonotype has more than one count but fewer than ten. The chain carries TRBV4-1 and TRBJ2-2; 7 bases are shared with TRBD1. V trimming: 3 bases; J trimming: 1 base; junction bases outside the gene matches: 11. The CDR3 runs to 18 residues. Germline V gene lookup returns CDR1 MGHRA and CDR2 YSYEKL. The CDR3 DNA follows: TGCGCCAGCAGCCACACCCGAGAGACAGGGTGGAACACCGGGGAGCTGTTTTTT. It specifies CASSHTRETGWNTGELFF.

There are many counts of this clonotype. The chain joins TRBV10-3 to TRBJ1-1; D is unclear. The germline V and J ends were trimmed by 3 bases and 12 bases, with 17 bases remaining between them. The CDR3 runs to 13 residues. From germline, CDR1 is ENHRY and CDR2 SYGVKD. The CDR3: CAISDGIMGGSFF. The CDR3 nucleotides are TGTGCCATCAGTGATGGGATCATGGGAGGGTCTTTCTTT.

This clonotype was counted many times. The chain has TRBV6-2 or TRBV6-3 and TRBJ1-1; 8 nucleotides agree with TRBD1. This CDR3 is 13 amino acids long. J lost 3 bases, V lost 8 bases, and 5 bases had no gene match. Germline CDR1 is MNHEY and CDR2 is SVGEGT. This CDR3 reads CASGTGGYTEAFF. CDR3 bases: TGTGCCAGCGGAACAGGGGGGTACACTGAAGCTTTCTTT.

A note on this clonotype: The junction does not match germline at one end; this may be a read error. The chain couples TRBV28 to TRBJ1-1; possibly TRBD1 for D (6 bases). The CDR3 has 14 amino acids. CDR1 and CDR2 (germline): MDHEN, SYDVKM. Here the CDR3 reads CASSLGGKNTKAFF. The DNA of the CDR3 is TGTGCCAGCAGTCTAGGGGGGAAGAACACTAAAGCTTTCTTT.

About this clonotype itself: Just one base apart from a much larger clone, this may be a read error. This likely comes from a read error, as the CDR3 has no conserved phenylalanine or tryptophan at its end. V gene TRBV5-1 combines with J gene TRBJ1-3, with D possibly being TRBD1 (5 bases). Looked up from germline, CDR1 is SGHRS and CDR2 is YFSETQ. The CDR3 extends over 16 amino acids. Trimming stripped 3 bases from V and 1 base from J, with 14 bases between. In DNA form, the CDR3 reads TGCGCCAGCAGCTCGACAGACTTTTTATCTGGAAACACCATATATGTT. It is translated as CASSSTDFLSGNTIYV.

This clonotype was counted only a few times. Since a much larger clone is just one base distant, this may be a read error. The gene calls are TRBV6-5 and TRBJ1-2; D is undetermined. The germline gives CDR1 MNHEY, CDR2 SVGAGI. This CDR3 region has 16 residues. V was cut by 1 base and J by 2 bases, with 14 bases left in between. The CDR3 DNA is TGTGCCAGCAGTTACTTGTCCTCTGGATCCAACTATGGCTACACCTTC. Translating gives CASSYLSSGSNYGYTF.

This clonotype came up many times. The chain is built from TRBV20-1 and TRBJ1-2, with a tentative D call TRBD1 (5 bases). Per the germline V gene, CDR1 is DFQATT and CDR2 is SNEGSKA (reference sequence). Trimming removed 6 bases from V and 11 bases from J, with 16 bases in between. The CDR3 runs to 11 residues. As DNA, the CDR3 is TGCAGTGCGATGACAGAGATCCTATACACCTTC. As protein: CSAMTEILYTF.

The chain combines TRBV7-8 with TRBJ2-7; D may correspond to TRBD1 or TRBD2 (6 bases each). The CDR3 has 15 residues. Germline V CDR1 and CDR2: SGHVS, FQNEAQ. V lost 5 bases and J 4 bases, leaving 18 bases between the germline ends. The CDR3 region is CASSPGVLADYEQYF. CDR3 nucleotides: TGTGCCAGCAGCCCAGGGGTCTTAGCGGATTACGAGCAGTACTTC. The variable domain in full, with the rest retrieved from reference TRBV7-8 and TRBJ2-7, is GAGVSQSPRYKVAKRGQDVALRCDPISGHVSLFWYQQALGQGPEFLTYFQNEAQLDKSGLPSDRFFAERPEGSVSTLKIQRTQQEDSAVYLCASSPGVLADYEQYFGPGTRLTVT.

The V and J genes are TRBV5-5 and TRBJ2-5; D is ambiguous. Germline V gene sequence: CDR1 SGHKS, CDR2 YYEKEE (reference sequence). The CDR3 loop spans 12 amino acids. V shed 4 bases and J shed 5 bases, with 9 bases lying between them. As DNA, the CDR3 is TGTGCCAGCAGCCTATTTCGGGAGACCCAGTACTTC. This sequence encodes CASSLFRETQYF.